The clone carrying this T cell receptor beta chain was counted ten times or more. The antigen is unknown. This sample stems from a study of neurological immune-mediated disorders. Germline CDR1 SGHRS, CDR2 YFSETQ. The junction had 11 bases not matched to a gene; V was cut back by 4 bases and J by 4 bases. The CDR3 loop spans 19 amino acids. Over 170 million TCR-beta sequences from 15-18 subjects came from every sequencing run. Each CDR3 protein gets one entry after TCRdb re-called the 5' RACE reads with MiXCR. The repertoire has about 120,000 distinct CDR3 sequences, around 3% of them found once; the top ten carry 1.3%. The study, taken as a whole, reports: Private repertoires in all groups were suggested by the finding that expanded clones across subjects shared no CDR3 amino acid sequences. When the repertoires were grouped phylogenetically, those of 18 of the 34 multiple sclerosis patients came together in a single cluster of related CDR3 sequences, which points to a possible repertoire-level signature.

The chain combines TRBV5-1 with TRBJ2-1; 16 bases are shared with TRBD2. The clonotype was recovered from a woman aged 25 to 45 with multiple sclerosis. Sequencing was performed on PBMCs. The CDR3 DNA reads as TGCGCCAGCAGCAAGGGACTAGCGGGAGGGCCCGGGGGATACAATGAGCAGTTCTTC. Its translation: CASSKGLAGGPGGYNEQFF.